The clone carrying this T cell receptor beta chain has just a few counts. What it recognizes is unknown. This sample was taken from a study of T-cell reconstitution after alpha-beta-depleted transplantation in children. Study-level findings and limits: Some patients owed their high day-60 TCRbeta diversity to surviving recipient T cells and thymic progenitors. Newly made T cells mostly supplied T-cell counts and diversity one year after transplant.

Germline lookup yields CDR1 LGHNA and CDR2 YSLEER. The CDR3 consists of 16 residues. Trimming pared 4 bases from V and 8 bases from J, leaving 21 bases between. Construction of the TCRbeta library involved unique molecular identifiers. TCRdb processed the PCR reads anew with MiXCR; each CDR3 protein has one entry. The table lists 500,000 to 750,000 distinct CDR3 sequences, approximately 13% of them singletons, with approximately 2.1% in the top ten. The receptor comes from a male patient younger than 18 who had a stem cell transplant for acute myeloid leukemia, so the T cells may come from the graft donor. Source: PBMCs, mostly from graft donor cells, taken 360 days after TCRalphabeta/CD19-depleted stem cell transplant. The chain joins TRBV4-3 to TRBJ2-1; possibly TRBD1 for D (5 bases). This CDR3 reads CASSPGPGSLPDEQFF. DNA for the CDR3: TGCGCCAGCAGCCCCGGACCAGGGTCCCTCCCCGATGAGCAGTTCTTC.